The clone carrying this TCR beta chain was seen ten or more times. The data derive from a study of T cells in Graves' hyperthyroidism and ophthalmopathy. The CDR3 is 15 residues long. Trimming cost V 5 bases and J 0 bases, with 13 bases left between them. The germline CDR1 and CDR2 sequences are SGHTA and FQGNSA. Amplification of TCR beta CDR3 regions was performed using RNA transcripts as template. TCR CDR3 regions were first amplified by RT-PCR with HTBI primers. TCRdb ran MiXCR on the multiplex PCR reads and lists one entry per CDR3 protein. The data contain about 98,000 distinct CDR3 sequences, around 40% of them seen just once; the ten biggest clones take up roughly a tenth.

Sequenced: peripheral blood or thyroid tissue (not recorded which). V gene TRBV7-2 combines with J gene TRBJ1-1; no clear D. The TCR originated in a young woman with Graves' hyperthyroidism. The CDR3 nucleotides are TGTGCCAGCAGCCTACATCCTAACATGAACACTGAAGCTTTCTTT. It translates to CASSLHPNMNTEAFF. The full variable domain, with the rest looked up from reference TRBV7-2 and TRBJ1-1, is GAGVSQSPSNKVTEKGKDVELRCDPISGHTALYWYRQSLGQGLEFLIYFQGNSAPDKSGLPSDRFSAERTGGSVSTLTIQRTQQEDSAVYLCASSLHPNMNTEAFFGQGTRLTVV.